This T cell receptor beta chain was recorded in a study of cytomegalovirus exposure and HLA in healthy donors. General study findings and limits: V- and J-gene trimming in TCR beta was tied to a missense DCLRE1C variant by an analysis performed later. The majority of CMV-associated TCR beta chains were reported as apparently HLA-restricted in a later analysis. According to reports, the classifier identified cytomegalovirus status with high specificity and sensitivity.

CDR1 SGHTA and CDR2 FQGNSA come from the germline V gene. This CDR3 region has 15 residues. V was cut by 0 bases and J by 0 bases, with 5 bases left in between. Turning to this clone: Its antigen is undetermined.

Both 60 Vbeta primers and 13 Jbeta primers went into the PCR. Using immunoSEQ multiplex PCR, the repertoire was profiled, and TCRdb retains in-frame clones only, with some absent. The sample has 87,000 or so clones, around 79% seen once; the top ten hold less than 5%. What was sequenced was PBMCs. The chain recombines TRBV7-2 with TRBJ2-2; D unclear. This clonotype originated in a middle-aged woman in good health and CMV-seronegative. CDR3 protein: CASSLALSNTGELFF. The CDR3 DNA is TGTGCCAGCAGCTTAGCCCTCTCGAACACCGGGGAGCTGTTTTTT.